These T cell receptor beta chains were read from a single sample in a study of CD8 T cells in Susac syndrome. TCRdb analysed the immunoSEQ multiplex PCR reads with MiXCR anew, one entry per CDR3 protein. The sample lists about 210,000 distinct CDR3 sequences; around 95% were seen once. The source material was CD4+ T cells from PBMCs. These TCRs come from a human donor with multiple sclerosis. The CDR3 runs from the conserved cysteine through the conserved F or W. A D gene is named only where the DNA matches it firmly. Clone size is stated in some rows and not others, as once, few, many or a class when expanded.

CDR3nt: TGTGCCAGCAGTCCGGGACGGTGGGCCGAGCAGTACTTC
CDR3aa: CASSPGRWAEQYF
d_gene: -
abundance: once
v_gene: TRBV7-3
j_gene: TRBJ2-7
len: 13

CDR3nt: TGCAGCGCCGGGAAGCGGGGCGGGACAGATACGCAGTATTTT
CDR3aa: CSAGKRGGTDTQYF
d_gene: TRBD2
abundance: -
v_gene: TRBV29-1
j_gene: TRBJ2-3
len: 14

CDR3nt: TGTGCCAGCAGCCTCCCGATTGGCTCTGGGGCCAACGTCCTGACTTTC
CDR3aa: CASSLPIGSGANVLTF
d_gene: -
abundance: -
v_gene: TRBV3-1
j_gene: TRBJ2-6
len: 16

CDR3nt: TGCAGTGCTAGACTTCCACTAGCGGGGGCCGGGTCAAGATCCTACAATGAGCAGTTCTTC
CDR3aa: CSARLPLAGAGSRSYNEQFF
d_gene: TRBD2
abundance: -
v_gene: TRBV20-1
j_gene: TRBJ2-1
len: 20

CDR3nt: TGTGCCAGCAGCCAAACGGACAGGGCTTCACCCCTCCACTTT
CDR3aa: CASSQTDRASPLHF
d_gene: TRBD1
abundance: once
v_gene: TRBV3-1
j_gene: TRBJ1-6
len: 14

CDR3nt: TGCAGTGCTAGATTGCAGGCCCTTAACTATGGCTACACCTTC
CDR3aa: CSARLQALNYGYTF
d_gene: -
abundance: -
v_gene: TRBV20-1
j_gene: TRBJ1-2
len: 14

CDR3nt: TGTGCCAGCAGCTTAAGTGTAGACAGCACGCAGCCCCAGCATTTT
CDR3aa: CASSLSVDSTQPQHF
d_gene: -
abundance: -
v_gene: TRBV7-9
j_gene: TRBJ1-5
len: 15

CDR3nt: TGTGCCAGCAGCAAAACCCAGGGGTTAGGCTACACCTTC
CDR3aa: CASSKTQGLGYTF
d_gene: -
abundance: -
v_gene: TRBV7-9
j_gene: TRBJ1-2
len: 13

CDR3nt: TGCAGCATTTGGAGCAGGGGGGAGCGGGCCTCCTACAATGAGCAGTTCTTC
CDR3aa: CSIWSRGERASYNEQFF
d_gene: -
abundance: -
v_gene: TRBV29-1
j_gene: TRBJ2-1
len: 17

CDR3nt: TGTGCCAGCAGCGTAGTGGCTAGCGGGGGCAATGAGCAGTTCTTC
CDR3aa: CASSVVASGGNEQFF
d_gene: TRBD2
abundance: -
v_gene: TRBV9
j_gene: TRBJ2-1
len: 15

CDR3nt: TGTGCCAGCAGTTTAAGGGGTCTGGAATACAATGAGCAGTTCTTC
CDR3aa: CASSLRGLEYNEQFF
d_gene: -
abundance: -
v_gene: TRBV12-3/TRBV12-4
j_gene: TRBJ2-1
len: 15